One sample yielded the 21 T cell receptor beta chains listed below, sequenced in a study of blood T cell repertoires in COVID-19. Here immunoSEQ multiplex PCR was the method, and the copy in TCRdb shows in-frame clones only, minus some. The sample lists about 160,000 clones, 88% occurring once. The sequencing input was PBMCs or T cells enriched from blood (not recorded which). These receptors originate from a woman between 45 and 65 years old who had recovered from COVID-19.

This clone has a single count. The chain couples TRBV30 to TRBJ2-5; unclear D gene. CDR1 is GTSNPN and CDR2 is SVGIG in the germline V gene (reference sequence). CDR3 length: 13 amino acids. V was trimmed by 4 bases and J by 1 base, leaving 10 bases between them. This CDR3 is CAWNMAGQETQYF. The CDR3 DNA is TGTGCCTGGAATATGGCAGGCCAAGAGACCCAGTACTTC.

This chain links TRBV7-2 with TRBJ1-2, with 7 nucleotides matching TRBD1. Germline V lookup: CDR1 SGHTA, CDR2 FQGNSA. J gave up 4 bases and V 3 bases, and 5 bases lay outside the gene matches. The CDR3 is 14 residues long. In DNA form, the CDR3 reads TGTGCCAGCAGCTTTCCGGGACAGTCCTATGGCTACACCTTC. Amino acids: CASSFPGQSYGYTF.

The chain is built from TRBV6-5 and TRBJ1-1; 7 positions agree with TRBD1. This CDR3 is 14 amino acids long. CDR1 and CDR2 from the germline V gene are MNHEY and SVGAGI. After removal of 5 bases from V and 0 bases from J, the junction contained 3 bases not matched to a gene. CDR3 sequence: CASSPGGMNTEAFF. In DNA, the CDR3 is TGTGCCAGCAGTCCAGGGGGGATGAACACTGAAGCTTTCTTT.

The genes are TRBV5-1 and TRBJ1-4; the D gene is possibly TRBD1 (6 bases). Germline V gene sequence: CDR1 SGHRS, CDR2 YFSETQ. The CDR3 is 14 amino acids. Trimming left V 4 bases short and J 7 bases short, with 14 bases between. The CDR3 DNA reads as TGCGCCAGCAGCCCGGGACACGCCCGTGAAAAACTGTTTTTT. Amino acids: CASSPGHAREKLFF.

In its sample, this clone was seen once. The chain recombines TRBV5-1 with TRBJ2-1; 10 bases agree with TRBD2. Germline CDR1 is SGHRS and CDR2 is YFSETQ. Trimming took 2 bases from V and 7 from J; bases not matched to a gene: 15. The CDR3 consists of 18 residues. The DNA of the CDR3 is TGCGCCAGCAGCTTAACTTTTCTGAAGCGGGGGGGCCTTAATGAGCAGTTCTTC. This sequence encodes CASSLTFLKRGGLNEQFF. Drawing the rest from reference TRBV5-1 and TRBJ2-1, the complete variable domain is KAGVTQTPRYLIKTRGQQVTLSCSPISGHRSVSWYQQTPGQGLQFLFEYFSETQRNKGNFPGRFSGRQFSNSRSEMNVSTLELGDSALYLCASSLTFLKRGGLNEQFFGPGTRLTVL.

The gene calls are TRBV23-1 and TRBJ1-1; D uncertain. TRBV23-1 is identified as an open reading frame with a role that is uncertain. This CDR3 region has 17 residues. With 4 bases removed from V and 0 bases from J, the gap between germline ends came to 18 bases. The CDR3 sequence: CASSPNLGGTVNTEAFF. The CDR3 coding sequence is TGCGCCAGCAGTCCCAACCTAGGAGGAACGGTGAACACTGAAGCTTTCTTT.

The chain has TRBV27 and TRBJ1-2, with 11 bases identical to TRBD1. This CDR3 is built from 15 residues. Trimming took 4 bases from V and 3 from J; bases not matched to a gene: 4. CDR1 and CDR2 (germline): MNHEY, SMNVEV (reference sequence). CDR3 residues: CASSSRTGGDYGYTF. The CDR3, as DNA: TGTGCCAGCAGTTCCCGGACAGGGGGCGACTATGGCTACACCTTC.

The gene calls are TRBV30 and TRBJ1-2, with D possibly TRBD1 on 6 matching bases. V lost 1 base to trimming and J lost 5 bases, with 11 bases between them. This CDR3 is built from 13 residues. Germline CDR1 reads GTSNPN; CDR2 reads SVGIG (reference sequence). CDR3 nucleotide sequence: TGTGCCTGGAGTGGGACAGCGAGTTATGGCTACACCTTC. This gives the protein CAWSGTASYGYTF.

The chain joins TRBV25-1 to TRBJ1-4, with D possibly TRBD1 on 6 matching bases. The CDR3 sequence is 13 residues long. Looked up from germline, CDR1 is MGHDK and CDR2 is SYGVNS. The V and J ends lost 5 bases and 3 bases respectively, with 7 bases between them. CDR3 sequence: CASSWGPNEKLFF. CDR3 DNA: TGTGCCAGCAGTTGGGGGCCTAATGAAAAACTGTTTTTT.

The genes are TRBV9 and TRBJ1-4, with D possibly TRBD1 on 6 matching bases. Looked up from germline, CDR1 is SGDLS and CDR2 is YYNGEE. V lost 4 bases, J lost 8 bases, and 21 bases lay in between. This CDR3 is 16 amino acids long. The CDR3 DNA reads as TGTGCCAGCAGCTCCCCGAGGGGGGGACTGGGCGAAAAACTGTTTTTT. Its translation is CASSSPRGGLGEKLFF.

The rearrangement uses TRBV6-2 or TRBV6-3 and TRBJ1-4; TRBD1 matches 8 bases. Per germline, CDR1 MNHEY and CDR2 SVGEGT. The CDR3 totals 15 residues. The V segment lost 5 bases and the J segment 8 bases; nucleotides outside the gene matches: 10. The chain's CDR3 is CASSRTGPPGEKLFF. CDR3 DNA sequence: TGTGCCAGCAGTCGGACAGGGCCACCGGGGGAAAAACTGTTTTTT.

This clone was observed once. The rearrangement links TRBV19 to TRBJ1-1; D not resolved. This CDR3 is 14 amino acids long. V dropped 0 bases and J dropped 2 bases, with 7 bases sitting between them. The germline V gene encodes CDR1 LNHDA and CDR2 SQIVND (reference sequence). The DNA for the CDR3 is TGTGCCAGTAGTATAGACAGGATAAACACTGAAGCTTTCTTT. Translation gives CASSIDRINTEAFF.

V gene TRBV11-2 combines with J gene TRBJ2-3; TRBD2 agrees at 12 bases. The CDR3 covers 16 residues. Trimming at V came to 3 bases and at J to 4 bases, leaving 5 bases not matched to a gene. Germline CDR1 reads SGHAT; CDR2 reads FQNNGV. The CDR3 reads CASSLRTSGVSDTQYF. As DNA, the CDR3 is TGTGCCAGCAGCTTGAGGACTAGCGGGGTCTCAGATACGCAGTATTTT.

This rearrangement joins TRBV5-1 to TRBJ2-7; possibly TRBD1 for D (5 bases). Trimming removed 5 bases at V and 1 base at J, with 16 bases between. The CDR3 has 15 residues. Germline V CDR1 and CDR2: SGHRS, YFSETQ. The CDR3 here is CASSSSTGTSYEQYF. The DNA for the CDR3 is TGCGCCAGCAGTAGTAGTACAGGTACATCCTACGAGCAGTACTTC. The whole variable domain, remainder taken from reference TRBV5-1 and TRBJ2-7, is KAGVTQTPRYLIKTRGQQVTLSCSPISGHRSVSWYQQTPGQGLQFLFEYFSETQRNKGNFPGRFSGRQFSNSRSEMNVSTLELGDSALYLCASSSSTGTSYEQYFGPGTRLTVT.

The V gene is TRBV4-3, the J gene TRBJ1-2; 9 nucleotides match TRBD1. Germline V gene data show CDR1 as LGHNA and CDR2 as YSLEER. The CDR3 extends over 15 amino acids. Losses at the gene ends were 1 base for V and 4 bases for J; bases not matched to a gene: 4. CDR3 sequence (DNA): TGCGCCAGCAGCCAAGGGGGGGGACAGGGCTATGGCTACACCTTC. It translates to CASSQGGGQGYGYTF.

The genes are TRBV2 and TRBJ1-6; 7 nucleotides match TRBD1. Germline CDR1 SNHLY, CDR2 FYNNEI. V lost 6 bases, J lost 6 bases, and 5 bases stayed unmatched. This CDR3 contains 14 residues. The CDR3: CASRRQGLNSPLHF. The CDR3, as DNA: TGTGCCAGCAGGCGACAGGGCCTTAATTCACCCCTCCACTTT.

The chain uses TRBV7-8 and TRBJ2-3; D unclear. The CDR3 is 14 residues long. V dropped 1 base and J dropped 4 bases, with 9 bases sitting between them. Per the germline V gene, CDR1 is SGHVS and CDR2 is FQNEAQ. The CDR3 spells CASSLGAAPDTQYF. CDR3 sequence (DNA): TGTGCCAGCAGCTTAGGGGCTGCGCCAGATACGCAGTATTTT.

This chain connects TRBV20-1 to TRBJ2-3, with 9 bases identical to TRBD1. After removal of 7 bases from V and 5 bases from J, the junction contained 1 base not matched to a gene. This CDR3 is 11 amino acids long. Per germline, CDR1 DFQATT and CDR2 SNEGSKA (reference sequence). In nucleotides, the CDR3 is TGCAGTGGGACAGGGGAAGATACGCAGTATTTT. The encoded protein is CSGTGEDTQYF.

The CDR3 nucleotides are TGTGCCAGCAGCTTAGCCCCTAGCACCATATATTTT. It codes for CASSLAPSTIYF. The chain is built from TRBV11-2 and TRBJ1-3; D uncertain. In germline, CDR1 is SGHAT, CDR2 FQNNGV. The CDR3 totals 12 residues. The germline V and J ends were trimmed by 1 base and 9 bases, with 7 bases remaining between them. Full variable domain (rest looked up from reference TRBV11-2 and TRBJ1-3): EAGVAQSPRYKIIEKRQSVAFWCNPISGHATLYWYQQILGQGPKLLIQFQNNGVVDDSQLPKDRFSAERLKGVDSTLKIQPAKLEDSAVYLCASSLAPSTIYFGEGSWLTVV.

This rearrangement joins TRBV20-1 to TRBJ2-7, with D perhaps TRBD2 (5 bases). V was cut by 3 bases and J by 5 bases, with 8 bases left in between. CDR3 length: 11 residues. Germline V gene sequence: CDR1 DFQATT, CDR2 SNEGSKA (reference sequence). The CDR3 spells CSASSGNEQYF. The DNA for the CDR3 is TGCAGTGCTAGTTCGGGGAACGAGCAGTACTTC.

The genes are TRBV12-5 and TRBJ2-3; 7 bases match TRBD1. Trimming removed 7 bases from V and 3 bases from J; junction bases left unmatched: 13. The CDR3 totals 16 residues. Germline CDR1 LGHNT, CDR2 FRNRAP. The CDR3 loop reads CASVRRGGEETDTQYF. CDR3 sequence (DNA): TGTGCTAGTGTTCGGAGAGGGGGCGAAGAAACAGATACGCAGTATTTT.